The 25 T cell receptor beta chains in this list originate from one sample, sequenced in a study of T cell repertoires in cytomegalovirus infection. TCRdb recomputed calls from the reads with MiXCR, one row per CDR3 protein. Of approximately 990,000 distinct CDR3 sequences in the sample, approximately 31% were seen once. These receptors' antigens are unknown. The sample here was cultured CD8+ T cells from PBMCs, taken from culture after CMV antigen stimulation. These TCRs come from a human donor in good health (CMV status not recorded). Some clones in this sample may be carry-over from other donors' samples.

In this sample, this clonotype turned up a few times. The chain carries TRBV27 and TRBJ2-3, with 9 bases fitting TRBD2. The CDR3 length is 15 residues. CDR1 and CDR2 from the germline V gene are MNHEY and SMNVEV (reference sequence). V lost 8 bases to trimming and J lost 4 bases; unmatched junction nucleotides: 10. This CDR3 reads CASCAGTSSADTQYF. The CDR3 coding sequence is TGTGCCAGCTGTGCCGGGACTAGCAGCGCAGATACGCAGTATTTT.

For the CDR3, the DNA is TGCGCCAGCAGCTTCGACGAATACTACGAGCAGTACGTC. Amino acid sequence: CASSFDEYYEQYV. The genes are TRBV4-1 and TRBJ2-7; D is unresolved. CDR3 length: 13 amino acids. The germline V and J ends were trimmed by 5 bases and 3 bases, with 11 bases remaining between them. In germline, CDR1 is MGHRA, CDR2 YSYEKL.

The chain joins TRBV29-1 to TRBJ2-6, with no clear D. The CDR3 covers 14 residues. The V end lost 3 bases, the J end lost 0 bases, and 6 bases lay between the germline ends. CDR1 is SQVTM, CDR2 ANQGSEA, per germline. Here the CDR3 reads CSVDFHSGANVLTF. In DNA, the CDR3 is TGCAGCGTTGATTTCCACTCTGGGGCCAACGTCCTGACTTTC.

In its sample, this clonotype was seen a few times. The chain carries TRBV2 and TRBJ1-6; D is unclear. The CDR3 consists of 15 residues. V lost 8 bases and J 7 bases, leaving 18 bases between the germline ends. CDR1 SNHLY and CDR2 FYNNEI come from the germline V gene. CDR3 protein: CASDTPEGYNSPLHF. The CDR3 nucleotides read TGTGCCAGCGATACCCCGGAAGGATACAATTCACCCCTCCACTTT.

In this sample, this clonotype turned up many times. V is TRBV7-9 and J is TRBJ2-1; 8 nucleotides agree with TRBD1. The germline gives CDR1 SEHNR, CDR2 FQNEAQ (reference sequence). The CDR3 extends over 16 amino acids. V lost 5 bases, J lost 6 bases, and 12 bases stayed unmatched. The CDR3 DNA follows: TGTGCCAGCAGCCTTCCCCCGACAGGGGCCAGCAATGAGCAGTTCTTC. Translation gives CASSLPPTGASNEQFF.

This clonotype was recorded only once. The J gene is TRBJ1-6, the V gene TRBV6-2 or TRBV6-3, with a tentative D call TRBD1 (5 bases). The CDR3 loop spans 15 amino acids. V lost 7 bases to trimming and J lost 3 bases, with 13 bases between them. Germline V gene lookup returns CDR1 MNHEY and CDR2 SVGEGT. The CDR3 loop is CASNDQGIYNSPLHF. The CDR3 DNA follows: TGTGCCAGCAATGACCAGGGTATCTATAATTCACCCCTCCACTTT.

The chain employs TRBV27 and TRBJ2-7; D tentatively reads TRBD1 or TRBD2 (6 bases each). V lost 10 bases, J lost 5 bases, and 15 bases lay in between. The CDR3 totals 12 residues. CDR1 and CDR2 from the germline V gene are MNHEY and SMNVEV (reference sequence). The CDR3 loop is CATISGAHEQYF. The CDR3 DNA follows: TGTGCCACGATTTCGGGGGCCCACGAGCAGTACTTC.

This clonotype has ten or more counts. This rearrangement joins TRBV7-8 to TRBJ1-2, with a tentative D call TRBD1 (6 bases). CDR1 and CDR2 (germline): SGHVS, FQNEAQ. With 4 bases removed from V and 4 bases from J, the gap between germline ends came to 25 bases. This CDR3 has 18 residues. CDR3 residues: CASSSRQATPGVGYGYTF. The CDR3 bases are TGTGCCAGCAGCTCAAGACAGGCTACCCCCGGAGTGGGCTATGGCTACACCTTC.

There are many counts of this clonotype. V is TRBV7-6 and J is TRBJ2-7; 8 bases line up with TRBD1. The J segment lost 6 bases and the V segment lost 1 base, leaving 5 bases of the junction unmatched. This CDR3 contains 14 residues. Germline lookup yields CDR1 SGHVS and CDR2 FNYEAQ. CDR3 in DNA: TGTGCCAGCAGCTTAGGTGGACAGGGCTTCGAGCAGTACTTC. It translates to CASSLGGQGFEQYF.

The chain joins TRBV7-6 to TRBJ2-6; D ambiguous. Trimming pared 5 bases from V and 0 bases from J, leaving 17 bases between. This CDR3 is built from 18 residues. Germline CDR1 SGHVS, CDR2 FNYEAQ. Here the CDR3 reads CASSRNEGPPSGANVLTF. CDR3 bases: TGTGCCAGCAGCCGAAATGAAGGACCGCCCTCTGGGGCCAACGTCCTGACTTTC.

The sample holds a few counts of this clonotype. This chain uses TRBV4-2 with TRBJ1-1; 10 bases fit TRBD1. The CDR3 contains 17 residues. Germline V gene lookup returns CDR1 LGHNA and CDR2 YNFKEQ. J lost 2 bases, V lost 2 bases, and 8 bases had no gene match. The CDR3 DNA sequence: TGTGCCAGCAGCCAACTCGGACAGGGGGGGTTCAACACTGAAGCTTTCTTT. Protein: CASSQLGQGGFNTEAFF.

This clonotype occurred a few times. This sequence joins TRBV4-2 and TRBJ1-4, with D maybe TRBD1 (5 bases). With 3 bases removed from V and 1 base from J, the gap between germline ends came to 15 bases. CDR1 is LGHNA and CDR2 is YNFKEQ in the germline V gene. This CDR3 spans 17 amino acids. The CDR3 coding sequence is TGTGCCAGCAGCCAGGAAATTACAGGCGGAACTAATGAAAAACTGTTTTTT. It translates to CASSQEITGGTNEKLFF.

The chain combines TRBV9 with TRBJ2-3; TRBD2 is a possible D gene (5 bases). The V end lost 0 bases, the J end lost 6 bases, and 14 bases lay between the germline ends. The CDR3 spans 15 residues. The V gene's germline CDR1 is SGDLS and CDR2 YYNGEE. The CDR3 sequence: CASSVGGLPGDTQYF. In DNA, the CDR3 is TGTGCCAGCAGCGTAGGGGGTCTCCCGGGGGATACGCAGTATTTT.

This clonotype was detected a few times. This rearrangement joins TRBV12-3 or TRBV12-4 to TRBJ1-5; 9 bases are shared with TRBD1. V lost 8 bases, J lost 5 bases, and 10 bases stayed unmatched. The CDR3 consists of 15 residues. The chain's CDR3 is CASSFEGTGYQPQHF. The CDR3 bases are TGTGCCAGCTCATTTGAGGGGACAGGGTATCAGCCCCAGCATTTT.

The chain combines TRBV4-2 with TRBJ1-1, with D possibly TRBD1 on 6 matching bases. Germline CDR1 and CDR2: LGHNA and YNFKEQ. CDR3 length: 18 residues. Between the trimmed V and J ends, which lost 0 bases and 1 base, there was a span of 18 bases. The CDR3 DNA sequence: TGTGCCAGCAGCCAAGAGAGTGTGGGGGCGGGGGCGAACACTGAAGCTTTCTTT. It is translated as CASSQESVGAGANTEAFF.

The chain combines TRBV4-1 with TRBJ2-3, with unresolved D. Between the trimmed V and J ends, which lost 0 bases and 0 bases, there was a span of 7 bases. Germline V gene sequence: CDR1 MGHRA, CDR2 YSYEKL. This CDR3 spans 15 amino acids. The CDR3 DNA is TGCGCCAGCAGCCAAGATCCCGTTAGCACAGATACGCAGTATTTT. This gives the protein CASSQDPVSTDTQYF.

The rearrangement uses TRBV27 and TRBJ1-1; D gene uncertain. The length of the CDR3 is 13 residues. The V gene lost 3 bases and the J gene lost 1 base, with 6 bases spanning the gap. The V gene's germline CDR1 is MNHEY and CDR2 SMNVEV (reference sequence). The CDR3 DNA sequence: TGTGCCAGCAGTTTTTCGCAGAACACTGAAGCTTTCTTT. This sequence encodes CASSFSQNTEAFF.

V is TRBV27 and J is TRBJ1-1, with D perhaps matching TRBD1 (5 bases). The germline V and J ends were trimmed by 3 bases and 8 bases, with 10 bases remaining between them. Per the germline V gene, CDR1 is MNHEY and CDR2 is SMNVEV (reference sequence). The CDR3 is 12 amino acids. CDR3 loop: CASSFWGREAFF. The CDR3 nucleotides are TGTGCCAGCAGTTTTTGGGGCCGGGAAGCTTTCTTT.

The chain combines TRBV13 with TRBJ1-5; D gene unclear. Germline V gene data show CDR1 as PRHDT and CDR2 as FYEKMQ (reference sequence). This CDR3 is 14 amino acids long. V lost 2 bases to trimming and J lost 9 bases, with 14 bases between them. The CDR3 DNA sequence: TGTGCCAGCAGCTTATCAGGCCCCGCAAGGCCCCAGCATTTT. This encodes CASSLSGPARPQHF.

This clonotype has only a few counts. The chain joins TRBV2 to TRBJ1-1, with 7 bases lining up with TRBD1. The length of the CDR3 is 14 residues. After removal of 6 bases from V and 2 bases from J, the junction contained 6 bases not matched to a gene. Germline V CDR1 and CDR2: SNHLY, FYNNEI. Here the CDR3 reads CASRSQGHNTEAFF. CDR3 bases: TGTGCCAGCAGATCACAGGGGCATAACACTGAAGCTTTCTTT. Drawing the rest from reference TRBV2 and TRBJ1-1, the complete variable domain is EPEVTQTPSHQVTQMGQEVILRCVPISNHLYFYWYRQILGQKVEFLVSFYNNEISEKSEIFDDQFSVERPDGSNFTLKIRSTKLEDSAMYFCASRSQGHNTEAFFGQGTRLTVV.

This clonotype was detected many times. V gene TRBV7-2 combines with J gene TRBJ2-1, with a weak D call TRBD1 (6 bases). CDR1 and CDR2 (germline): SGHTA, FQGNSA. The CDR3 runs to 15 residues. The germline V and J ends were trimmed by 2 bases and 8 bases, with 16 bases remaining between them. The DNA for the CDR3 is TGTGCCAGCAGCTTACCCCTCAGGGCAGGGGATGAGCAGTTCTTC. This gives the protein CASSLPLRAGDEQFF.

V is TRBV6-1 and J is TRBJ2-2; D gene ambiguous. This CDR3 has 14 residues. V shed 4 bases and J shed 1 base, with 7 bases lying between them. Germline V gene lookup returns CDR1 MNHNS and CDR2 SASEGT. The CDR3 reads CASSGGMNTGELFF. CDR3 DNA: TGTGCCAGCAGTGGTGGGATGAACACCGGGGAGCTGTTTTTT.

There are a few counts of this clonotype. CDR3 DNA: TGTGCCATCTGGACAGGGAGAAGGGACACTGAAGCTTTCTTT. The encoded protein is CAIWTGRRDTEAFF. The V call is TRBV19, the J call TRBJ1-1; 8 bases align to TRBD1. CDR1 and CDR2 from the germline V gene are LNHDA and SQIVND (reference sequence). The CDR3 loop spans 14 amino acids. Trimming took 10 bases from V and 3 from J; bases not matched to a gene: 10.

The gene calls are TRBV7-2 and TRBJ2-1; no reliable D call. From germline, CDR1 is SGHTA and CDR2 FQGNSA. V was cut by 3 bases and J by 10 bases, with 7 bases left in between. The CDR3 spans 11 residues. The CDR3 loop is CASSFWVEQFF. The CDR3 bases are TGTGCCAGCAGCTTCTGGGTAGAGCAGTTCTTC.

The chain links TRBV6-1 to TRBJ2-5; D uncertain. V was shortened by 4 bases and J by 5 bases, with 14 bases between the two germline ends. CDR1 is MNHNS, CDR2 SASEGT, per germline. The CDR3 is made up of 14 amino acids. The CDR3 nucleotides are TGTGCCAGCAGTGTGGACGACATCGAGGAGACCCAGTACTTC. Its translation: CASSVDDIEETQYF.